This TCR beta chain emerged from a study of T-cell reconstitution after alpha-beta-depleted transplantation in children. Study conclusions and caveats: One year post-transplant, T-cell counts and diversity were largely derived from T cells produced anew. Several hundred expanded graft clones reportedly supplied alpha-beta T cells about two months after transplant.

This clonotype was detected ten times or more. Its antigen is currently unknown. During its preparation, the TCRbeta library received unique molecular identifiers. Each CDR3 protein gets one entry after TCRdb re-called the PCR reads with MiXCR. The sample includes about 590,000 distinct CDR3 sequences, 10% to 15% seen only once; the top ten take around 2.2%. J gave up 8 bases and V 6 bases, and 13 bases lay outside the gene matches. Per the germline V gene, CDR1 is LNHNV and CDR2 is YYDKDF (reference sequence). The CDR3 loop spans 16 amino acids. The source is a male patient under 18 who had a stem cell transplant for acute myeloid leukemia, so the T cells may come from the graft donor. The specimen was PBMCs, mostly from graft donor cells, collected 360 days after TCRalphabeta/CD19-depleted stem cell transplant. The V gene is TRBV15, the J gene TRBJ1-6; the match to TRBD1 covers 7 bases. DNA for the CDR3: TGTGCCACCAGTATTGTAAGACAGGGCTTGGATTCACCCCTCCACTTT. Translation: CATSIVRQGLDSPLHF.